The rows below give T cell receptor beta chains drawn from one sample of a study of cytomegalovirus exposure and HLA in healthy donors. The method was immunoSEQ multiplex PCR; TCRdb's version includes in-frame clones alone and lacks a portion of them. The table lists about 330,000 clones, 75% to 90% of them singletons. The specimen was PBMCs. All receptors derive from a woman younger than 30 in good health and CMV-seronegative. CDR3s include the opening cysteine and the closing phenylalanine or tryptophan. The order of the fields is V gene, J gene, clone size, D gene, CDR3 DNA, CDR3 protein. A D gene is named only where the DNA matches it firmly. Clone size appears in some rows only: once, few, many, or a class for an expanded clone.

TRBV19,TRBJ1-5,.,TRBD1,TGTGCCAGTACCCCACAGGGGGCTGGGGCCCAGCATTTT,CASTPQGAGAQHF
TRBV28,TRBJ1-1,.,TRBD1,TGTGCCAGCAGTTTAGCGGGGACAGGGATGAAAGCTTTCTTT,CASSLAGTGMKAFF
TRBV6-6,TRBJ2-7,.,TRBD2,TGTGCCAGCAGCCCCGGACTAGCGGAACCTACCGAGCAGTACTTC,CASSPGLAEPTEQYF
TRBV7-3,TRBJ2-7,.,TRBD2,TGTGCCAGCAGGGCGGGGACTAGCGGGAGTATCTACGAGCAGTACTTC,CASRAGTSGSIYEQYF
TRBV5-4,TRBJ2-3,.,TRBD1,TGTGCCAGCAGCTTCCCGGGACAGGGTACAGATACGCAGTATTTT,CASSFPGQGTDTQYF
TRBV7-8,TRBJ2-7,.,TRBD2,TGTGCCAGCAGCTTACCGCCGACTAGCGGGACGGCAGGTCCCTCCTACGAGCAGTACTTC,CASSLPPTSGTAGPSYEQYF
TRBV2,TRBJ2-7,.,.,TGTGCCAGCAGTGAGGGCAGGACAACCTACGAGCAGTACTTC,CASSEGRTTYEQYF
TRBV7-9,TRBJ2-1,.,TRBD1,TGTGCCAGCAGCTTAGAGGGACAGGGAAAATTCTACAATGAGCAGTTCTTC,CASSLEGQGKFYNEQFF
TRBV15,TRBJ2-7,.,TRBD2,TGTGCCACCAGCAGAAAACCGGGACTAGCGGGAGGGCCGGTAGCCGAGCAGTACTTC,CATSRKPGLAGGPVAEQYF
TRBV27,TRBJ1-4,.,TRBD1,TGTGCCAGCAGTCCACACCGGACAGGAAATGAAAAACTGTTTTTT,CASSPHRTGNEKLFF
TRBV28,TRBJ2-7,.,.,TGTGCCAGCAGGGGGAGCTACGAGCAGTACTTC,CASRGSYEQYF
TRBV27,TRBJ2-1,once,TRBD2,TGTGCCAGCAGTTTTAGCGGGAGTCGTAACAATGAGCAGTTCTTC,CASSFSGSRNNEQFF
TRBV7-3,TRBJ2-3,.,.,TGTGCCAGCAGCTTAACGCTTAGCGGCACAGATACGCAGTATTTT,CASSLTLSGTDTQYF
TRBV25-1,TRBJ1-1,.,.,TGTGCCAGCAGACTACAGGGAGTATCGGACACTGAAGCTTTCTTT,CASRLQGVSDTEAFF
TRBV2,TRBJ1-3,.,.,TGTGCCAGCAGGGGGGCAAACACGATCTCTGGAAACACCATATATTTT,CASRGANTISGNTIYF
TRBV7-9,TRBJ2-7,.,TRBD1,TGTGCCAGCAGCTTACCGACAGGGAGCCACGAGCAGTACTTC,CASSLPTGSHEQYF
TRBV7-3,TRBJ2-3,once,.,TGTGCCAGCAGCCCAACCGGGACTTCCCGCACAGATACGCAGTATTTT,CASSPTGTSRTDTQYF
TRBV6-5,TRBJ1-4,.,TRBD1,TGTGCCAGCAGTTATTCGGACAGGGTTGGCGAAAAACTGTTTTTT,CASSYSDRVGEKLFF
TRBV5-1,TRBJ2-7,.,.,TGCGCCAGCACAGGACAAGCCTACGAGCAGTACTTC,CASTGQAYEQYF
TRBV10-3,TRBJ1-1,.,TRBD1,TGTGCCATCAGGACAGGGGGCGGAAACACTGAAGCTTTCTTT,CAIRTGGGNTEAFF
TRBV27,TRBJ1-5,few,TRBD1,TGTGCCAGCAGTTTGACAGGGAGTCAGCCCCAGCATTTT,CASSLTGSQPQHF
TRBV2,TRBJ2-1,.,TRBD1,TGTGCCAGCAGTGCGGACAGGACCACCGGCAATGAGCAGTTCTTC,CASSADRTTGNEQFF
TRBV10-3,TRBJ2-1,.,TRBD2,TGTGCCATCAGGGAGCGACTAGCGGGAGGGCTCGATGAGCAGTTCTTC,CAIRERLAGGLDEQFF
TRBV6-5,TRBJ2-3,.,.,TGTGCCAGCAGTTTCGGGCGGAGGAGCACAGATACGCAGTATTTT,CASSFGRRSTDTQYF
TRBV29-1,TRBJ2-5,.,.,TGCAGCGCACAAAGGACTGAACAAGAGACCCAGTACTTC,CSAQRTEQETQYF
TRBV25-1,TRBJ2-6,.,.,TGTGCCAGCAGTGAAGATGCGGGACAGCTGGCTGGGGCCAACGTCCTGACTTTC,CASSEDAGQLAGANVLTF
TRBV5-4,TRBJ2-3,.,TRBD2,TGTGCCAGCAGCTTGGTTGGCGGGAGTAGGTTGACAGATACGCAGTATTTT,CASSLVGGSRLTDTQYF
TRBV28,TRBJ2-7,.,.,TGTGCCAGCAGTTCTCCTCCTGAACCCGGGTTGTGGTACTTC,CASSSPPEPGLWYF
TRBV7-9,TRBJ1-4,.,TRBD1,TGTGCCAGCAGCTTAGAGGGGGCCGACAGCCTTAATGAAAAACTGTTTTTT,CASSLEGADSLNEKLFF
TRBV6-5,TRBJ2-5,.,TRBD1,TGTGCCAGCAGCTACAGGGGATGGGGGCACCAAGAGACCCAGTACTTC,CASSYRGWGHQETQYF
TRBV5-4,TRBJ2-7,few,TRBD1,TGTGCCAGCAGCTTGTTTCAAGGGACAGCCGAATTC,CASSLFQGTAEF
TRBV19,TRBJ2-6,.,TRBD1,TGTGCCAGTAGTACGGACAGGGCTGGGGCCAACGTCCTGACTTTC,CASSTDRAGANVLTF
TRBV2,TRBJ2-2,.,TRBD2,TGTGCCAGCAGCTTCGGGGGGGTAACCGGGGAGCTGTTTTTT,CASSFGGVTGELFF
TRBV30,TRBJ2-1,.,TRBD2,TGTGCCTGGAGTGTAGTAGCGGGGAATGAGCAGTTCTTC,CAWSVVAGNEQFF
TRBV27,TRBJ2-7,.,.,TGTGCCAGCAGTTCCAGGCAGGCCTACGAGCAGTACTTC,CASSSRQAYEQYF
TRBV25-1,TRBJ2-3,.,TRBD2,TGTGCCAGCACCCGAAGGAGACTAGCGGGTGAGACGTGGGATACGCAGTATTTT,CASTRRRLAGETWDTQYF
TRBV15,TRBJ2-3,.,.,TGTGCCACCAGCAGAGAATCAGGGATAAGTACAGATACGCAGTATTTT,CATSRESGISTDTQYF
TRBV6-5,TRBJ2-1,.,TRBD1,TGTGCCAGCAGCCCTCTACAGGGGGCGCTCAATGAGCAGTTCTTC,CASSPLQGALNEQFF
TRBV6-1,TRBJ1-2,.,TRBD1,TGTGCCAGCAGTGAAGGCAGGGGGTTTGGCTACACCTTC,CASSEGRGFGYTF
TRBV10-3,TRBJ2-7,.,TRBD1,TGTGCCATCAGTGAGAGTGACAGGGGGCCCTACGAGCAGTACTTC,CAISESDRGPYEQYF
TRBV11-3,TRBJ2-1,once,TRBD2,TGTGCCAGCAGCCCTACTAGCGACTCCCACAATGAGCAGTTCTTC,CASSPTSDSHNEQFF
TRBV29-1,TRBJ2-1,.,TRBD2,TGCAGCGGGCGAGGGTCCCAGGGAGGGAATGAGCAGTTCTTC,CSGRGSQGGNEQFF
TRBV13,TRBJ2-7,.,TRBD1,TGTGCCAGCAGCTTCGGAACCGGGACAGGGGTCTACGAGCAGTACTTC,CASSFGTGTGVYEQYF
TRBV4-3,TRBJ1-1,.,.,TGCGCCAGCAGCCAATTACAGGGAACCACTGAAGCTTTCTTT,CASSQLQGTTEAFF
TRBV10-3,TRBJ1-5,.,.,TGTGCCATCAGTCTGACAGAGAGCAATCAGCCCCAGCATTTT,CAISLTESNQPQHF
TRBV7-9,TRBJ2-7,.,TRBD2,TGTGCCAGCAGCTTCCCCACTTTGGCGGGAGGGCCTAGGGCCTACGAGCAGTACTTC,CASSFPTLAGGPRAYEQYF
TRBV9,TRBJ2-7,.,TRBD2,TGTGCCAGCAGCGCAGGGGATAGCGGGAGCCACGAGCAGTACTTC,CASSAGDSGSHEQYF
TRBV6-5,TRBJ2-7,.,TRBD2,TGTGCCAGCAGTGGGACTAGCGGACTGTCCTACGAGCAGTACTTC,CASSGTSGLSYEQYF
TRBV7-7,TRBJ1-1,few,.,TGTGCCAGCAGCTTGGCGGGGTGGGACACTGAAGCTTTCTTT,CASSLAGWDTEAFF
TRBV19,TRBJ2-1,.,.,TGTGCCAGTAGTATAGATATGTTAGGGGCCGTCTATGAGCAGTTCTTC,CASSIDMLGAVYEQFF
TRBV4-2,TRBJ1-1,.,.,TGTGCCAGCAGCCCTCGGAGGGAGGGGACTGAAGCTTTCTTT,CASSPRREGTEAFF
TRBV29-1,TRBJ2-2,.,.,TGCAGCGTTGCTGGGGGGAGCACCGGGGAGCTGTTTTTT,CSVAGGSTGELFF
TRBV7-2,TRBJ1-3,.,.,TGTGCCAGCAGCTTAGTCACAGGGAATGGAAACACCATATATTTT,CASSLVTGNGNTIYF